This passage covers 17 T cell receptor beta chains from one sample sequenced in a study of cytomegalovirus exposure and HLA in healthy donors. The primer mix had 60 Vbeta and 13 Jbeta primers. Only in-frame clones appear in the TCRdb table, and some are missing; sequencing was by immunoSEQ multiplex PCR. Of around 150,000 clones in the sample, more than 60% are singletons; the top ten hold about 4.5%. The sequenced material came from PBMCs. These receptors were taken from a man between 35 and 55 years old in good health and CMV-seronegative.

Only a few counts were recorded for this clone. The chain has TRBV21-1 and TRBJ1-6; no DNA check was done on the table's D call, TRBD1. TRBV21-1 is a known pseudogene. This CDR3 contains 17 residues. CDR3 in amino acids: CASSKIDRGRYNSPLHF. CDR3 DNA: TGTGCCAGCAGCAAAATTGACAGGGGGAGGTATAATTCACCCCTCCACTTT.

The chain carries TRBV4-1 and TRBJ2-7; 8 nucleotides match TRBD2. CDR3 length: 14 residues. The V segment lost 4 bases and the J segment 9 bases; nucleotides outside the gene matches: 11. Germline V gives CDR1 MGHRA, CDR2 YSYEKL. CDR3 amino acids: CASSPGREAGGQYF. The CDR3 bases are TGCGCCAGCAGCCCAGGACGAGAGGCGGGGGGGCAGTACTTC.

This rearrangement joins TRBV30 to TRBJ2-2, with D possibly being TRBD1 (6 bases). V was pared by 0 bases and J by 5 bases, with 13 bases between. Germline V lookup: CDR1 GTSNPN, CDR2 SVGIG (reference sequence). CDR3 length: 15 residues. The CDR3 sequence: CAWSVPGAITGELFF. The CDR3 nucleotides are TGTGCCTGGAGTGTACCAGGGGCGATAACCGGGGAGCTGTTTTTT.

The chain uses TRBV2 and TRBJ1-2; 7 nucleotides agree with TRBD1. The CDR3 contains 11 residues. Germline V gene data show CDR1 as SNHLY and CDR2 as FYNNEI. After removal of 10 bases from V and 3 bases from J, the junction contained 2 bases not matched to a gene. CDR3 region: CANTGDYGYTF. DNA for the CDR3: TGTGCCAACACAGGGGACTATGGCTACACCTTC.

The CDR3: CASSEPGQGIF. CDR3 DNA sequence: TGTGCCAGCAGCGAACCGGGACAGGGGATCTTC. The chain employs TRBV21-1 and TRBJ1-2; TRBD1 is the table's D call, not checked against the DNA. TRBV21-1 is termed a pseudogene. This CDR3 contains 11 residues.

The CDR3 DNA reads TGTGCCAGCAGCTTTATGAGCGGGGGCTATAATGAGCAGTTCTTC. This gives the protein CASSFMSGGYNEQFF. This sequence joins TRBV7-3 and TRBJ2-1, with 8 positions matching TRBD2. V shed 3 bases, J shed 7 bases, and the junction held 8 bases outside the gene matches. This CDR3 is built from 15 residues. Germline-derived CDR1 and CDR2 are SGHTA and FQGTGA.

The chain's CDR3 is CASSSAGGRYEQYF. The CDR3 DNA sequence: TGTGCCAGCAGTTCAGCGGGGGGGCGATACGAGCAGTACTTC. The chain links TRBV7-9 to TRBJ2-7; TRBD2 agrees at 10 bases. The germline V gene has CDR1 SEHNR and CDR2 FQNEAQ (reference sequence). The CDR3 runs 14 residues. The V and J ends lost 6 bases and 4 bases, in that order; junction bases with no gene match: 6.

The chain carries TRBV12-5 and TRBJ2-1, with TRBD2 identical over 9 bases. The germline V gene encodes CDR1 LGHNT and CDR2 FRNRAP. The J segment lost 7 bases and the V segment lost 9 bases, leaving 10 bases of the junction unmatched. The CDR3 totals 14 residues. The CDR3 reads CASQHGGGANEQFF. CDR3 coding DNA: TGTGCTAGCCAGCATGGCGGGGGGGCAAATGAGCAGTTCTTC.

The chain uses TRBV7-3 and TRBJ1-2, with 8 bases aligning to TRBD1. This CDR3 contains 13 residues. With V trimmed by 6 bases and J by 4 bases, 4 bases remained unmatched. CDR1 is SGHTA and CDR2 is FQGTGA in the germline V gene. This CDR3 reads CASRAGGGYGYTF. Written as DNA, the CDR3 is TGTGCCAGCAGAGCAGGGGGCGGCTATGGCTACACCTTC.

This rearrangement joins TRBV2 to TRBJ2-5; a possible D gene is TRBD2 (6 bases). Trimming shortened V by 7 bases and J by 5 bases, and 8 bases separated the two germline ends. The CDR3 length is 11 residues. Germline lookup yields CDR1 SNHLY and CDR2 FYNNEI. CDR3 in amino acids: CASMGGETQYF. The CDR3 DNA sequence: TGTGCCAGCATGGGAGGCGAGACCCAGTACTTC.

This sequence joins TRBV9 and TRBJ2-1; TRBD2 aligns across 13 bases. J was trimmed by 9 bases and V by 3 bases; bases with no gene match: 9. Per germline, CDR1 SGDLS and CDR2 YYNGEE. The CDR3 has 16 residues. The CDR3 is CASSEPLAGGPGEQFF. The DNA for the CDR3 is TGTGCCAGCAGCGAACCACTAGCGGGGGGGCCTGGTGAGCAGTTCTTC.

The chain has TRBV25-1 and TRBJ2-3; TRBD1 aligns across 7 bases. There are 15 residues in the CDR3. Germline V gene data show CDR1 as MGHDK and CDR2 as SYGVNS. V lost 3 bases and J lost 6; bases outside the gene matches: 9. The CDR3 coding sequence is TGTGCCAGCAGTGAGACAGGGAAGGGCTGGGATACGCAGTATTTT. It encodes CASSETGKGWDTQYF.

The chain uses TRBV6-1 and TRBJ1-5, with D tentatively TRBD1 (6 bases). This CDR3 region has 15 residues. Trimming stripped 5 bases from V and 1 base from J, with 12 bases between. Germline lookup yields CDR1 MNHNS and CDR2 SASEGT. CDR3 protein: CASSPGQPSNQPQHF. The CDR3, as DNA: TGTGCCAGCAGTCCGGGACAACCAAGCAATCAGCCCCAGCATTTT.

CDR3 loop: CASSRTALSYGYTF. CDR3 DNA sequence: TGTGCCAGTAGTCGGACAGCGCTTTCATATGGCTACACCTTC. V usage is TRBV19 and J usage is TRBJ1-2; TRBD1 is a possible D gene (6 bases). Germline V lookup: CDR1 LNHDA, CDR2 SQIVND (reference sequence). This CDR3 has 14 amino acids. Trimming took off 5 bases at V and 5 bases at J, with 15 bases between the two ends.

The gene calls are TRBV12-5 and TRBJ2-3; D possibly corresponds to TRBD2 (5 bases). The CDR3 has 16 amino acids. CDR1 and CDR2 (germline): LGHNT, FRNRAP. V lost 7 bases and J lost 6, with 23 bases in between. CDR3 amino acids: CASAPGPTRAADTQYF. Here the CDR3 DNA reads TGTGCTAGTGCCCCTGGGCCCACTAGAGCTGCCGATACGCAGTATTTT.

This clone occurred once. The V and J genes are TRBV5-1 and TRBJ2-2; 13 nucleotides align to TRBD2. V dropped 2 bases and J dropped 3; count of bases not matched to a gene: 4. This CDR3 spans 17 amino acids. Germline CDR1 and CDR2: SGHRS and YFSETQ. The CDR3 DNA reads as TGCGCCAGCAGCTTAGGGACTAGCGGGGACTACACCGGGGAGCTGTTTTTT. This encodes CASSLGTSGDYTGELFF.

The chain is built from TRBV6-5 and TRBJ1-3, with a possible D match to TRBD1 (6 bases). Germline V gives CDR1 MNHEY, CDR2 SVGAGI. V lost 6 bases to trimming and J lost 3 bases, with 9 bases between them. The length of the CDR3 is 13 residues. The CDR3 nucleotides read TGTGCCAGCAGCAGGGGTGGTGGAAACACCATATATTTT. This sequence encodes CASSRGGGNTIYF.